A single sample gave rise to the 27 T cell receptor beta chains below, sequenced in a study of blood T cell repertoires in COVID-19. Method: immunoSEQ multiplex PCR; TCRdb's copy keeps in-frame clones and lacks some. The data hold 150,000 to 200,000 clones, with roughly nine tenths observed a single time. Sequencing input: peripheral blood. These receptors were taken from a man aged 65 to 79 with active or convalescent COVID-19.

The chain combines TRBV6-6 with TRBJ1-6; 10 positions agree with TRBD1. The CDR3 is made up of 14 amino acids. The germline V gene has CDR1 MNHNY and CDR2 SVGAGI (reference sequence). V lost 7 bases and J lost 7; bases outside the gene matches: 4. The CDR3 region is CASKETGGNSPLHF. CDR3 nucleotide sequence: TGTGCCAGCAAAGAGACAGGGGGCAATTCACCCCTCCACTTT.

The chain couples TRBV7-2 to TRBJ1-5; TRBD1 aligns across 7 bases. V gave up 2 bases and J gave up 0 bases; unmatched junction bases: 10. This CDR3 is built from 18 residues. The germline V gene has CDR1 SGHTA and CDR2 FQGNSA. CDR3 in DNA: TGTGCCAGCAGCTTAATCCCTACAGGGGTGTATAGCAATCAGCCCCAGCATTTT. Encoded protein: CASSLIPTGVYSNQPQHF.

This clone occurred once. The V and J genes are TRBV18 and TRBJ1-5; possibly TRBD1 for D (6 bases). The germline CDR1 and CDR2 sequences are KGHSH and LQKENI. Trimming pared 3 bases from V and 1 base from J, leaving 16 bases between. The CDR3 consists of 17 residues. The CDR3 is CASSPTGSLKSNQPQHF. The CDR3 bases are TGTGCCAGCTCACCTACAGGGAGTCTCAAAAGCAATCAGCCCCAGCATTTT.

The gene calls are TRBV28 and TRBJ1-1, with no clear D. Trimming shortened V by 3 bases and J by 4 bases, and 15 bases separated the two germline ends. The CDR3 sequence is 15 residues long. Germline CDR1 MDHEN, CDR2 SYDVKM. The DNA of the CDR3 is TGTGCCAGCAGTTTCCCTGCGAAGGGAGGCACTGAAGCTTTCTTT. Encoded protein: CASSFPAKGGTEAFF. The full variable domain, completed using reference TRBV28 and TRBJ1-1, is DVKVTQSSRYLVKRTGEKVFLECVQDMDHENMFWYRQDPGLGLRLIYFSYDVKMKEKGDIPEGYSVSREKKERFSLILESASTNQTSMYLCASSFPAKGGTEAFFGQGTRLTVV.

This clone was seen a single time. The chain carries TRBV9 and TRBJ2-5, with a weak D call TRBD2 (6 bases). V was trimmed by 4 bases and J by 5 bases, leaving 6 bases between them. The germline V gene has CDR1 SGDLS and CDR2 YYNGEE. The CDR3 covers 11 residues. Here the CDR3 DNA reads TGTGCCAGCAGCCGGGAGGAGACCCAGTACTTC. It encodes CASSREETQYF.

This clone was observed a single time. The CDR3 DNA reads as TGTGCCAGCAGCCTCCGAAAAATTGCGGGAGCCTACAATGAGCAGTTCTTC. It specifies CASSLRKIAGAYNEQFF. This rearrangement joins TRBV7-2 to TRBJ2-1, with TRBD2 matching 7 bases. CDR3 length: 17 residues. Germline CDR1 is SGHTA and CDR2 is FQGNSA. Trimming removed 5 bases from V and 2 bases from J; junction bases left unmatched: 12.

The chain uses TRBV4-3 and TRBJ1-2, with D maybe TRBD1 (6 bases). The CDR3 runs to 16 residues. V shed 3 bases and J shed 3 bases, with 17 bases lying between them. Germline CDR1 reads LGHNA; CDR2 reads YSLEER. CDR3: CASSHKRTPGDYGYTF. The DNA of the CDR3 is TGCGCCAGCAGCCATAAGAGGACACCAGGGGACTATGGCTACACCTTC.

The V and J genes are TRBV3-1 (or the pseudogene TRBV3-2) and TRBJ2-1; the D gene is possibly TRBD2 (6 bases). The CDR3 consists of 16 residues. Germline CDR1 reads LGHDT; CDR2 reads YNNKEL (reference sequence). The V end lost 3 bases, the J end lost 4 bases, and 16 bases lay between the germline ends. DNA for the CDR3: TGTGCCAGCAGCCACCACCCGGGACGGGAGTACAATGAGCAGTTCTTC. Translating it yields CASSHHPGREYNEQFF.

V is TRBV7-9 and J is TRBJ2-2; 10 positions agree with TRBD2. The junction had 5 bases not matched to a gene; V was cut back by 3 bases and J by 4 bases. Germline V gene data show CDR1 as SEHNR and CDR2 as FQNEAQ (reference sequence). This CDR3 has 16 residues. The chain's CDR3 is CASSFPAGGSTGELFF. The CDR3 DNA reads TGTGCCAGCAGCTTCCCAGCGGGAGGGAGCACCGGGGAGCTGTTTTTT.

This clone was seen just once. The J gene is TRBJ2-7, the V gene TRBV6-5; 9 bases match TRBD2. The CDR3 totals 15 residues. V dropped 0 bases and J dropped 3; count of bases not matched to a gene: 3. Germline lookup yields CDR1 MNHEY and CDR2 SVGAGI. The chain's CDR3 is CASSYSRLADYEQYF. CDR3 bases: TGTGCCAGCAGTTACTCGAGACTAGCGGACTACGAGCAGTACTTC.

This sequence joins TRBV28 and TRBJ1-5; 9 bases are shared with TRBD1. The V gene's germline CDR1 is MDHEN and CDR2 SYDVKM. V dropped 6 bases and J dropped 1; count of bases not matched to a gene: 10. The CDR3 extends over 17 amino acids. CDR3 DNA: TGTGCCAGCAGGGGGGACAGGGTTGGATACAGCAATCAGCCCCAGCATTTT. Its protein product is CASRGDRVGYSNQPQHF.

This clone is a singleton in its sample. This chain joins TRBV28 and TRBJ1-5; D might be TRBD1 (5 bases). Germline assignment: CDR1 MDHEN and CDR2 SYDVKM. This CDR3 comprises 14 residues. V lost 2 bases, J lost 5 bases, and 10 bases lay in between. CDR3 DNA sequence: TGTGCCAGCAGTTTAATTGGCAGGGATCAGCCCCAGCATTTT. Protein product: CASSLIGRDQPQHF.

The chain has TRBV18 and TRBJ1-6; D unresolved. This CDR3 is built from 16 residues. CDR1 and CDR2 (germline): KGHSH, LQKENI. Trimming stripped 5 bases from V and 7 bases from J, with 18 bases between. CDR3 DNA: TGTGCCAGCTCAGCTCCAACCGGGTCAATCAATTCACCCCTCCACTTT. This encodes CASSAPTGSINSPLHF. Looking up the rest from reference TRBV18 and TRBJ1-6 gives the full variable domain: NAGVMQNPRHLVRRRGQEARLRCSPMKGHSHVYWYRQLPEEGLKFMVYLQKENIIDESGMPKERFSAEFPKEGPSILRIQQVVRGDSAAYFCASSAPTGSINSPLHFGNGTRLTVT.

CDR3 in amino acids: CARSRGLDRSYEQYF. The CDR3, as DNA: TGTGCCAGAAGCCGGGGACTAGATCGGTCCTACGAGCAGTACTTC. The rearrangement uses TRBV5-3 and TRBJ2-7, with 8 bases aligning to TRBD2. TRBV5-3 is an open reading frame, and its role is uncertain. J gave up 1 base and V 4 bases, and 7 bases lay outside the gene matches. CDR3 size: 15 residues.

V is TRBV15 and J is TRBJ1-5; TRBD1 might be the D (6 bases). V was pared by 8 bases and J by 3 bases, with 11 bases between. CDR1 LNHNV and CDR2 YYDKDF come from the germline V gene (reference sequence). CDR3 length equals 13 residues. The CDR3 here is CATRQELNQPQHF. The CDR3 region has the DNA TGTGCCACCCGACAGGAGCTCAATCAGCCCCAGCATTTT.

CDR3 amino acids: CASSPGHLSNQPQHF. The CDR3 DNA reads TGTGCCAGCTCACCAGGACACCTTAGCAATCAGCCCCAGCATTTT. The chain employs TRBV18 and TRBJ1-5; a possible D gene is TRBD1 (5 bases). The germline V and J ends were trimmed by 2 bases and 0 bases, with 8 bases remaining between them. CDR3 size: 15 residues. In germline, CDR1 is KGHSH, CDR2 LQKENI.

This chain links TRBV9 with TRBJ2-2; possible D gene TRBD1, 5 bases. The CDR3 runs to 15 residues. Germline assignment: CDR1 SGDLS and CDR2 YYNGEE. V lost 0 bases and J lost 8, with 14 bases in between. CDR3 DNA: TGTGCCAGCAGCGTAGTAGCAGGGTGGTCGGGGGAGCTGTTTTTT. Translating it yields CASSVVAGWSGELFF.

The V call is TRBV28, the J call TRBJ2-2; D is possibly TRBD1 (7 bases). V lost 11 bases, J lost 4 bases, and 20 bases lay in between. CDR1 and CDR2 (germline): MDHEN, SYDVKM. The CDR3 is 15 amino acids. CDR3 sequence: CAARGERGLTGELFF. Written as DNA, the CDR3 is TGTGCCGCGAGGGGGGAGAGGGGGCTCACCGGGGAGCTGTTTTTT.

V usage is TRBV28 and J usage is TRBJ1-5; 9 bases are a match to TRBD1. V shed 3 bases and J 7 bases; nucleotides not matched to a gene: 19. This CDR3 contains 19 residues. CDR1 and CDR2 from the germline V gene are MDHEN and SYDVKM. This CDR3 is CASSLGGLSDRGWWQPQHF. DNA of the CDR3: TGTGCCAGCAGTTTGGGCGGACTCTCCGACAGGGGGTGGTGGCAGCCCCAGCATTTT.

CDR3 DNA: TGTGCCAGCAGTCCCCCGGGGATTAATGAAAAACTGTTTTTT. Amino acid sequence: CASSPPGINEKLFF. The gene calls are TRBV6-2 or TRBV6-3 and TRBJ1-4; D gene unclear. Germline CDR1 reads MNHEY; CDR2 reads SVGEGT. The CDR3 is made up of 14 amino acids. V was clipped by 5 bases and J by 4 bases, with 11 bases between them.

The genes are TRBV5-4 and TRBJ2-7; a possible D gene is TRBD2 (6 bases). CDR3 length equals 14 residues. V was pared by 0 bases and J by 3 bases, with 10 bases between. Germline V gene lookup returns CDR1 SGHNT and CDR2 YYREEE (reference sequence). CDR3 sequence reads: CASSLGGGVYEQYF. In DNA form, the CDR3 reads TGTGCCAGCAGCTTGGGGGGAGGTGTCTACGAGCAGTACTTC.

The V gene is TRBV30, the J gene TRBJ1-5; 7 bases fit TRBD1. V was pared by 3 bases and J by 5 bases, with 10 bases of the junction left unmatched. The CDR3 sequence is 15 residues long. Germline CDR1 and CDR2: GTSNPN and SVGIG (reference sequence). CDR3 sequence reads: CAWSRGSRGDQPQHF. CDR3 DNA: TGTGCCTGGAGCCGCGGCAGCAGGGGGGATCAGCCCCAGCATTTT.

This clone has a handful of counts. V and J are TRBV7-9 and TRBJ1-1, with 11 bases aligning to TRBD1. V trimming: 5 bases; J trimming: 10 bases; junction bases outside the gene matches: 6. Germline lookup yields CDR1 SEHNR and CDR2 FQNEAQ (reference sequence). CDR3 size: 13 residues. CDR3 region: CASSLGQGARAFF. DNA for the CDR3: TGTGCCAGCAGCCTCGGACAGGGGGCGCGAGCTTTCTTT.

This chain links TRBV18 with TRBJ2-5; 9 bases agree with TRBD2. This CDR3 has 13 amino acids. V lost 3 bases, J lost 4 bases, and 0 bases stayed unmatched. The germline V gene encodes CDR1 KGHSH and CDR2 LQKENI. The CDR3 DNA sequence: TGTGCCAGCTCACCGGGACTAGCAGAGACCCAGTACTTC. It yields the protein CASSPGLAETQYF.

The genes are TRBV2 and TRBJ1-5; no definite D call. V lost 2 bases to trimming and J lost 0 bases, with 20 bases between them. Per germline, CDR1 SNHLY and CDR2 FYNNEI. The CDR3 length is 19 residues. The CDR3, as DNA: TGTGCCAGCAGTGAAAGGCCCCCGTGGGGAGATTATAGCAATCAGCCCCAGCATTTT. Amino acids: CASSERPPWGDYSNQPQHF.

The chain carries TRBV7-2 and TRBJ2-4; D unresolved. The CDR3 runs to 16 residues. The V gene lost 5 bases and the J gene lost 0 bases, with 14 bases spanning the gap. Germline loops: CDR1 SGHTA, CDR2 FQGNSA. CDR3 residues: CASSATLQRAKNIQYF. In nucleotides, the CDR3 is TGTGCCAGCAGCGCTACTCTCCAGCGAGCCAAAAACATTCAGTACTTC.

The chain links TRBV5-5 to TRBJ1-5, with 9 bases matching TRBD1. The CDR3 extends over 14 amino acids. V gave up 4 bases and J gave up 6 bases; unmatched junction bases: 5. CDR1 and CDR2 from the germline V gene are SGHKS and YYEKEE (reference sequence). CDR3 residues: CASSRDRAFQPQHF. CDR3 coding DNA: TGTGCCAGCAGCCGGGACAGGGCTTTTCAGCCCCAGCATTTT.